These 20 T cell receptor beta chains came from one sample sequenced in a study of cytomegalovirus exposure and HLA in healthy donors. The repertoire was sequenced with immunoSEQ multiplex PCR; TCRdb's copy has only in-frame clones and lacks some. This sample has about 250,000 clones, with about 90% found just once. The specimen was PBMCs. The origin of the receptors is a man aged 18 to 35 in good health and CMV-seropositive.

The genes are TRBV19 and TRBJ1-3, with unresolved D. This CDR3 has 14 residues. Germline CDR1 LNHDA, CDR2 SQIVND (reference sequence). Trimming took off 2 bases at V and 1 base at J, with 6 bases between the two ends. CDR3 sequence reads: CASSITASGNTIYF. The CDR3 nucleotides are TGTGCCAGTAGTATAACGGCATCTGGAAACACCATATATTTT.

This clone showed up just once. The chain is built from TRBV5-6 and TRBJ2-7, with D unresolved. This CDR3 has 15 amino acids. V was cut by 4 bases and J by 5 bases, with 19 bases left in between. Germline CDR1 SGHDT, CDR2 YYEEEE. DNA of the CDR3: TGTGCCAGCAGCACAAGGTATGGGGAAATCCACGAGCAGTACTTC. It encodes CASSTRYGEIHEQYF.

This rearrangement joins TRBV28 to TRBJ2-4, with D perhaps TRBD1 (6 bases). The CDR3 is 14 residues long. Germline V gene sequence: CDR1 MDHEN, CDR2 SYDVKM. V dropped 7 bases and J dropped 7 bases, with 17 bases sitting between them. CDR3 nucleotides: TGTGCCAGCATTGGATCTCCCAGGGGTAACATTCAGTACTTC. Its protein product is CASIGSPRGNIQYF.

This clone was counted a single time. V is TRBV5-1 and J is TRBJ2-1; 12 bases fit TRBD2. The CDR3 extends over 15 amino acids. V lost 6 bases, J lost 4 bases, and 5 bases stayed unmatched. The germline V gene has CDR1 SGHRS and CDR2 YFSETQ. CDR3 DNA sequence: TGCGCCAGCAAAGGAACTAGCGGGGGGTACAATGAGCAGTTCTTC. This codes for CASKGTSGGYNEQFF.

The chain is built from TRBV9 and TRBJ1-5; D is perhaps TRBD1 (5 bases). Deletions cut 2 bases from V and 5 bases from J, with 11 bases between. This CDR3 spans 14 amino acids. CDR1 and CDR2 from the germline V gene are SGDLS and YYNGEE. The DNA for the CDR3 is TGTGCCAGCAGCGTGGGGCAGGGAGATCAGCCCCAGCATTTT. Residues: CASSVGQGDQPQHF.

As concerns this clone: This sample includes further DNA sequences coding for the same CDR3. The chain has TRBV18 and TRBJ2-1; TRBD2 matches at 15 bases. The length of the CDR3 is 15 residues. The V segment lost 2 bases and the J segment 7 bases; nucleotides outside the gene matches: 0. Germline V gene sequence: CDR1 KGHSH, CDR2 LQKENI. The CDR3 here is CASSPGTSGRNEQFF. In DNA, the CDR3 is TGTGCCAGCTCACCAGGGACTAGCGGGAGGAATGAGCAGTTCTTC. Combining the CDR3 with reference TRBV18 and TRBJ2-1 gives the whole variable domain NAGVMQNPRHLVRRRGQEARLRCSPMKGHSHVYWYRQLPEEGLKFMVYLQKENIIDESGMPKERFSAEFPKEGPSILRIQQVVRGDSAAYFCASSPGTSGRNEQFFGPGTRLTVL.

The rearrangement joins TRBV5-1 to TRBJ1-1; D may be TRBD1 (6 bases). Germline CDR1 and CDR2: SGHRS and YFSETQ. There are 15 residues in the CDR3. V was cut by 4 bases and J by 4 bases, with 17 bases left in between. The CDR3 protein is CASSLVGARSTEAFF. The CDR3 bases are TGCGCCAGCAGCCTGGTGGGGGCGCGGAGCACTGAAGCTTTCTTT.

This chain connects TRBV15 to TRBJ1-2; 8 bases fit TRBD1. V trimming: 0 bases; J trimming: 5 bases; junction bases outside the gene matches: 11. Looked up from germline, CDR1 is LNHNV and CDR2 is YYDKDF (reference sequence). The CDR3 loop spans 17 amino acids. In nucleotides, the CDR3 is TGTGCCACCAGCAGAGAGCCCGGACAGGGTGAGGTTTATGGCTACACCTTC. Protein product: CATSREPGQGEVYGYTF. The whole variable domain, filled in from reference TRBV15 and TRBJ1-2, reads DAMVIQNPRYQVTQFGKPVTLSCSQTLNHNVMYWYQQKSSQAPKLLFHYYDKDFNNEADTPDNFQSRRPNTSFCFLDIRSPGLGDTAMYLCATSREPGQGEVYGYTFGSGTRLTVV.

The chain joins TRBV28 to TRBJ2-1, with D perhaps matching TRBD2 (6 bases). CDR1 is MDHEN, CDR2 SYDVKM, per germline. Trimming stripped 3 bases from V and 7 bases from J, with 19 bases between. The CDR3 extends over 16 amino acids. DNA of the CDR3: TGTGCCAGCAGTTTTTTGACTAGTGGGTTGAAAAATGAGCAGTTCTTC. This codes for CASSFLTSGLKNEQFF. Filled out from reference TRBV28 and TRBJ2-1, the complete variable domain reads DVKVTQSSRYLVKRTGEKVFLECVQDMDHENMFWYRQDPGLGLRLIYFSYDVKMKEKGDIPEGYSVSREKKERFSLILESASTNQTSMYLCASSFLTSGLKNEQFFGPGTRLTVL.

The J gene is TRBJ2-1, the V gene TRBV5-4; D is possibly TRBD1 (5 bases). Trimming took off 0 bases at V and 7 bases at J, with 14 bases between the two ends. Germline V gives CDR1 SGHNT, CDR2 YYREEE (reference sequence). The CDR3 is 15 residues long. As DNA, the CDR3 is TGTGCCAGCAGCTTGGAGGCAGGGCGGAAGAATGAGCAGTTCTTC. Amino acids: CASSLEAGRKNEQFF.

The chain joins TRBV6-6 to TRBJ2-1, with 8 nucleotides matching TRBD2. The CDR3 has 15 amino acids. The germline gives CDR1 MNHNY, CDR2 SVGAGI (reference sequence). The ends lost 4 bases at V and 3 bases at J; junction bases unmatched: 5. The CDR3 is CASSSPTSDYNEQFF. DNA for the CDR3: TGTGCCAGCAGTTCACCGACTAGCGACTACAATGAGCAGTTCTTC.

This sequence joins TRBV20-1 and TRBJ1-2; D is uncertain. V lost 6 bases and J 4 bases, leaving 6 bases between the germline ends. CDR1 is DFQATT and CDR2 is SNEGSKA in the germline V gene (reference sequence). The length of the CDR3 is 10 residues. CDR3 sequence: CSAAIYGYTF. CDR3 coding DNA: TGCAGTGCGGCGATCTATGGCTACACCTTC.

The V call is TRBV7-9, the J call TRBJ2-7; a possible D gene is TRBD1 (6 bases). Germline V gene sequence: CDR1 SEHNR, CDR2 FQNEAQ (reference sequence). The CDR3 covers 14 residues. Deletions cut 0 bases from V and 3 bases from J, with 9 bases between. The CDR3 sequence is CASSLAGRGYEQYF. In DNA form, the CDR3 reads TGTGCCAGCAGCTTAGCCGGCAGGGGCTACGAGCAGTACTTC. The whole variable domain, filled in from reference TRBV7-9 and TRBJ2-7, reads DTGVSQNPRHKITKRGQNVTFRCDPISEHNRLYWYRQTLGQGPEFLTYFQNEAQLEKSRLLSDRFSAERPKGSFSTLEIQRTEQGDSAMYLCASSLAGRGYEQYFGPGTRLTVT.

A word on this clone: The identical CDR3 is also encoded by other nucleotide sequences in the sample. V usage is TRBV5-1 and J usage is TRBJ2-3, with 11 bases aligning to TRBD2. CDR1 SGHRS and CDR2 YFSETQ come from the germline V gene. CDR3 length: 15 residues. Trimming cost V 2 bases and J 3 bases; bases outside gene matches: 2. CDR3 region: CASSFGLAGTDTQYF. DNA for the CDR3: TGCGCCAGCAGCTTCGGACTAGCGGGTACAGATACGCAGTATTTT.

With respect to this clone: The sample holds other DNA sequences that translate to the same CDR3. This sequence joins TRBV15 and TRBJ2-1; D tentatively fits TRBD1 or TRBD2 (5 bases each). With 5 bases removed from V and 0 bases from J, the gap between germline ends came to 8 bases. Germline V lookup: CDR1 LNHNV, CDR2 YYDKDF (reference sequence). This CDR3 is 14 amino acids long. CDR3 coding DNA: TGTGCCACCAGCGAGGGGAGCTCCTACAATGAGCAGTTCTTC. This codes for CATSEGSSYNEQFF.

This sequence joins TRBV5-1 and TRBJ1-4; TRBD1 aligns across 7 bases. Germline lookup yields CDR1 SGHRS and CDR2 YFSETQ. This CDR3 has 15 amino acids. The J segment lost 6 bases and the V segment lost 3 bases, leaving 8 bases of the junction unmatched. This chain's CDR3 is CASSYLTGVDEKLFF. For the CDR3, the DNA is TGCGCCAGCAGCTACCTAACAGGGGTGGATGAAAAACTGTTTTTT.

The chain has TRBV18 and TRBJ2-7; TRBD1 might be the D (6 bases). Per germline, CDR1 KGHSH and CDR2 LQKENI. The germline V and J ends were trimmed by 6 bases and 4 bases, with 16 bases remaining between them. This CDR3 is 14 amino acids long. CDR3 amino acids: CASSRSPRGYEQYF. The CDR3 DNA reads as TGTGCCAGCTCGCGGTCCCCTAGGGGGTACGAGCAGTACTTC.

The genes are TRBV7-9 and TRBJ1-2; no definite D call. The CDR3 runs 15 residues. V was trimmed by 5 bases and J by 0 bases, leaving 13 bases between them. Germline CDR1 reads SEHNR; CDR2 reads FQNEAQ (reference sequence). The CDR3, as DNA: TGTGCCAGCAGCCCTCTCACGGGAGCTAACTATGGCTACACCTTC. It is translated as CASSPLTGANYGYTF.

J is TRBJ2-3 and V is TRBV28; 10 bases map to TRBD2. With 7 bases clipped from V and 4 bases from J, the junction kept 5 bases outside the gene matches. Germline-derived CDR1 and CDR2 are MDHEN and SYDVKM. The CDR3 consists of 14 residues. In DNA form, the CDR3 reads TGTGCCAGCACTCCCAGCGGGAGGGCAGATACGCAGTATTTT. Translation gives CASTPSGRADTQYF.

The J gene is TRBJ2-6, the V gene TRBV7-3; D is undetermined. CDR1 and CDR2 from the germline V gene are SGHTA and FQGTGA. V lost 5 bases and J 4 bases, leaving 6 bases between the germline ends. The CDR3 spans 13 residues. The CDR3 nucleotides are TGTGCCAGCAGCCCCCCCGGGGCCAACGTCCTGACTTTC. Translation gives CASSPPGANVLTF.